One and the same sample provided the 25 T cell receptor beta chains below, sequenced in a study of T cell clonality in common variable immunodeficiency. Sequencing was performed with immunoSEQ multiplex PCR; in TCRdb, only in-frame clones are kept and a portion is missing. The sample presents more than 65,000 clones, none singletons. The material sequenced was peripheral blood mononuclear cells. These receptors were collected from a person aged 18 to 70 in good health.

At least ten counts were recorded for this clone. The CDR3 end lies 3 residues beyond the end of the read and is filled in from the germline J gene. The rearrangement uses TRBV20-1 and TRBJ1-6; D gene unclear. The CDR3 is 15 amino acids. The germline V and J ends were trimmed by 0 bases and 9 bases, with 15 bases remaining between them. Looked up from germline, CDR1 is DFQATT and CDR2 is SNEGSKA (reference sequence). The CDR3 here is CSARDRAYRGSPLHF. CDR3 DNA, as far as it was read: TGCAGTGCTAGAGATAGGGCATATCGAGGTTCACCC.

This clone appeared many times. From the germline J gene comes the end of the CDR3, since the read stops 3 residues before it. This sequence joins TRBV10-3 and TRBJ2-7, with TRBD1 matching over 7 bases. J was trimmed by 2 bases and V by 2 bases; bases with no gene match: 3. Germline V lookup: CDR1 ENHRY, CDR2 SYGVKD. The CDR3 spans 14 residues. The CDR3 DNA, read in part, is TGTGCCATCAGTGAGCAGGGACAGACCTACGAG. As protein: CAISEQGQTYE. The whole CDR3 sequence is CAISEQGQTYEQYF.

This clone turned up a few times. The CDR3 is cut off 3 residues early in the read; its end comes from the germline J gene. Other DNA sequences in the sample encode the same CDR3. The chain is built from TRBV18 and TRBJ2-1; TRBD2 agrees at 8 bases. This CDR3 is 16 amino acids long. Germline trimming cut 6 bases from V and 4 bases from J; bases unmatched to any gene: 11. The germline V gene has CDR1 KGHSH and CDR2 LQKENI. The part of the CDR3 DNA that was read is TGTGCCAGCTCCCCCCCCGGGACTAGTGGTTACAATGAG. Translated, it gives CASSPPGTSGYNE. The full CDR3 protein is CASSPPGTSGYNEQFF.

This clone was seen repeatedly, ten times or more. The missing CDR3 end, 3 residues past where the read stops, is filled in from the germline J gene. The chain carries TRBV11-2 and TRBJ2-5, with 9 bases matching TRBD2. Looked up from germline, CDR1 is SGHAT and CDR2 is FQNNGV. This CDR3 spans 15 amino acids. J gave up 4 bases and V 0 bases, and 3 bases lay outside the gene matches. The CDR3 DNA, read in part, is TGTGCCAGCAGCTTAGAGGCGGGAGGGGGAGAGACC. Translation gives CASSLEAGGGET. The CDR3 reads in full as CASSLEAGGGETQYF.

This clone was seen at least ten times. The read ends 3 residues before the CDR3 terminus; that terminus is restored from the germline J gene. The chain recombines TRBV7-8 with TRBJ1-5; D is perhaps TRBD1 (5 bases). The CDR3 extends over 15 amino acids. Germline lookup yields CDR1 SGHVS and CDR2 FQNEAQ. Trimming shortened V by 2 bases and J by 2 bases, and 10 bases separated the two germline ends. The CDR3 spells CASSLWRGGNQPQHF. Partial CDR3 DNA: TGTGCCAGCAGCTTATGGAGAGGGGGCAATCAGCCC.

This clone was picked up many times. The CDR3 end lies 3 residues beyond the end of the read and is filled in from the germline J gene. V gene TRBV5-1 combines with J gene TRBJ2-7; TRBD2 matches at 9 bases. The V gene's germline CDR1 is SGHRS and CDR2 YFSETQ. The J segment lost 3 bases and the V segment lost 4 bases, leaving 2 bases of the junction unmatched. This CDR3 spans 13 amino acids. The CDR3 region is CASSSGRNYEQYF. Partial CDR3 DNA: TGCGCCAGCAGCAGCGGGAGGAACTACGAG.

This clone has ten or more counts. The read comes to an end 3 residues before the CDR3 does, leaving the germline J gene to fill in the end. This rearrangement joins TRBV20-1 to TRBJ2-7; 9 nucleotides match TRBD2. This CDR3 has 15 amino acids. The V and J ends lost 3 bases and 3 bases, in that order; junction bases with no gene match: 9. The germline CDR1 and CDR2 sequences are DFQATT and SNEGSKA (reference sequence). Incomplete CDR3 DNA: TGCAGTGCTAGTAAGCGCGGGAGGGCCCTCTACGAG. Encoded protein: CSASKRGRALYE. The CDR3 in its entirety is CSASKRGRALYEQYF.

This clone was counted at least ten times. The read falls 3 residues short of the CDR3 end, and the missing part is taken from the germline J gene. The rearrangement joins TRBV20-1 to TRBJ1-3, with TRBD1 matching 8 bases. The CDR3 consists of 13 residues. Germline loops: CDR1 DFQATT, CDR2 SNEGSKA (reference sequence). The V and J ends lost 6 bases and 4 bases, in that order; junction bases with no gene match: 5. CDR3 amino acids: CSAAGGNGNTIYF. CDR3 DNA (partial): TGCAGTGCCGCAGGGGGCAACGGAAACACC.

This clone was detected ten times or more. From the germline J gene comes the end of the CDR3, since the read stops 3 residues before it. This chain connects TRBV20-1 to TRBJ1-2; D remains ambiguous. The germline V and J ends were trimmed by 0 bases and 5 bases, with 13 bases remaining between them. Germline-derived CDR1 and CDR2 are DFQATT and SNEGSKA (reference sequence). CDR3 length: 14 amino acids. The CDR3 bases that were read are TGCAGTGCTAGAGACCCGGTCCGCGTTTATGGC. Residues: CSARDPVRVYG. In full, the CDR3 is CSARDPVRVYGYTF.

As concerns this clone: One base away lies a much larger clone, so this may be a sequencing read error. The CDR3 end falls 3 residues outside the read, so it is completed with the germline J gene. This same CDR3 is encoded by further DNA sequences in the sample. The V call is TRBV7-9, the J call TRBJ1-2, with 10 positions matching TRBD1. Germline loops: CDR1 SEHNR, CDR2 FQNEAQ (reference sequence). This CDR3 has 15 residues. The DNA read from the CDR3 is TGTGCTAGCAGCCCAACCGGGACAGGGGTCTATGGC. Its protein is CASSPTGTGVYG. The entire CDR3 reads CASSPTGTGVYGYTF.

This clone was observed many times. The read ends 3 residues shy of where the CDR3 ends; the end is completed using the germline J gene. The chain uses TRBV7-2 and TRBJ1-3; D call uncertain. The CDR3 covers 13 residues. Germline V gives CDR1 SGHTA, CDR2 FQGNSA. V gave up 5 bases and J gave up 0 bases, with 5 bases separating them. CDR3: CASSQNSGNTIYF. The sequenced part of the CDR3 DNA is TGTGCCAGCAGCCAGAACTCTGGAAACACC.

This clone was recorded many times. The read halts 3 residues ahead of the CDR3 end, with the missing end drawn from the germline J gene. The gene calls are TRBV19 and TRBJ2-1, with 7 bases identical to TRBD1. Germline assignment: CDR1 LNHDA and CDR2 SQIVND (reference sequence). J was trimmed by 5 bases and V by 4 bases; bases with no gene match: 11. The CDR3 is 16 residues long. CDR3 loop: CASSSRTGTDHNEQFF. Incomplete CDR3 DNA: TGTGCCAGTAGTAGTCGAACCGGGACAGATCACAATGAG. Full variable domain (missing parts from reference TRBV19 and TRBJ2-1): DGGITQSPKYLFRKEGQNVTLSCEQNLNHDAMYWYRQDPGQGLRLIYYSQIVNDFQKGDIAEGYSVSREKKESFPLTVTSAQKNPTAFYLCASSSRTGTDHNEQFFGPGTRLTVL.

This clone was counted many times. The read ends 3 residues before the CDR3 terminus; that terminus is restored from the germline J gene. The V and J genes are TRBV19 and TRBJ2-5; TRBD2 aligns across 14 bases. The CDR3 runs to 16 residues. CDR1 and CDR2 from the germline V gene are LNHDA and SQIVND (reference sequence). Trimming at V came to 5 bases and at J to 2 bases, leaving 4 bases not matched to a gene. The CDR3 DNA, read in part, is TGTGCCAGTAGTCTAGGGACTAGCGGGAGACAAGAGACC. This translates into CASSLGTSGRQET. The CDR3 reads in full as CASSLGTSGRQETQYF.

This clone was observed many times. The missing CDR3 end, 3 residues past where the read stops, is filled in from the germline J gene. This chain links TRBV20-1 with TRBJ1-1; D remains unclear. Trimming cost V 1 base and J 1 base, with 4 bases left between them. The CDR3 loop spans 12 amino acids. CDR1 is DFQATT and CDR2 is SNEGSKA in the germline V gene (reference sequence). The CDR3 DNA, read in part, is TGCAGTGCTAGAGTCAGGAACACTGAA. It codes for CSARVRNTE. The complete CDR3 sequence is CSARVRNTEAFF.

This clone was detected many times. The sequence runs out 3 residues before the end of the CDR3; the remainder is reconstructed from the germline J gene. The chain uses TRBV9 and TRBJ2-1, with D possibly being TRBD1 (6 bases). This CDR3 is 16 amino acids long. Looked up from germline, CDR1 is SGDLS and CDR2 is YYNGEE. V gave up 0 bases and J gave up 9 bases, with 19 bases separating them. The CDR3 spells CASSVVDGRGIGEQFF. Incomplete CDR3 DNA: TGTGCCAGCAGCGTAGTAGATGGCAGGGGTATAGGTGAG.

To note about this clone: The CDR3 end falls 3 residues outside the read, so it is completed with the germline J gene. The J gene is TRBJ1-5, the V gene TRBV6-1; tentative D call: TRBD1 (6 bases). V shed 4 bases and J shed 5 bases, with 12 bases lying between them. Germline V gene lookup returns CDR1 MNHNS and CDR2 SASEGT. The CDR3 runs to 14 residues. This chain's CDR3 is CASSGRDIDQPQHF. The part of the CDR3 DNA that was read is TGTGCCAGCAGTGGACGGGACATCGATCAGCCC.

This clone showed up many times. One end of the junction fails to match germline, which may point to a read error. CDR3 bases read: TGCGCCAGCAGCCAACTCCCGACAGGCATCGAG. This encodes CASSQLPTGIE. The complete CDR3 protein is CASSQLPTGIEQYF. V gene TRBV4-2 combines with J gene TRBJ2-7, with D perhaps TRBD1 (6 bases). The read ends 3 residues before the CDR3 terminus; that terminus is restored from the germline J gene. Germline V gives CDR1 LGHNA, CDR2 YNFKEQ. CDR3 length equals 14 residues.

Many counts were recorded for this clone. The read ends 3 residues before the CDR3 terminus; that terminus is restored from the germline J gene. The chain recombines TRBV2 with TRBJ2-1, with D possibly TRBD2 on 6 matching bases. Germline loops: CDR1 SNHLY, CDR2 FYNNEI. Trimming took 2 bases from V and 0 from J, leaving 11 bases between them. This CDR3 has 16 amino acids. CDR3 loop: CASSESWGDSYNEQFF. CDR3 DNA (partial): TGTGCCAGCAGTGAATCGTGGGGGGACTCCTACAATGAG.

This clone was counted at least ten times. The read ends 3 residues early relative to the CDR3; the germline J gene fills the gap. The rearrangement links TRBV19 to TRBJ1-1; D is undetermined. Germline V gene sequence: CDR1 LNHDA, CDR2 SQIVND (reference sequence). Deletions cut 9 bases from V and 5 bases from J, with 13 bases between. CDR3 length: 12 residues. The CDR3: CASRLTRTEAFF. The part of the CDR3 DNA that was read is TGTGCCAGCCGCCTCACTAGGACTGAA. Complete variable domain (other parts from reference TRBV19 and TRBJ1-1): DGGITQSPKYLFRKEGQNVTLSCEQNLNHDAMYWYRQDPGQGLRLIYYSQIVNDFQKGDIAEGYSVSREKKESFPLTVTSAQKNPTAFYLCASRLTRTEAFFGQGTRLTVV.

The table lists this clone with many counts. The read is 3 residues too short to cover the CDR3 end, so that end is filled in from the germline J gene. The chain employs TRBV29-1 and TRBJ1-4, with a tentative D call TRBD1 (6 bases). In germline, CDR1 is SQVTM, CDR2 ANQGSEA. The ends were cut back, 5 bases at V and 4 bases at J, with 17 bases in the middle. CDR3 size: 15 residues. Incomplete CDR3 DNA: TGCAGCGTTCGGGACCCGACAGGTTATAATGAAAAA. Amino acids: CSVRDPTGYNEK. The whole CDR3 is CSVRDPTGYNEKLFF.

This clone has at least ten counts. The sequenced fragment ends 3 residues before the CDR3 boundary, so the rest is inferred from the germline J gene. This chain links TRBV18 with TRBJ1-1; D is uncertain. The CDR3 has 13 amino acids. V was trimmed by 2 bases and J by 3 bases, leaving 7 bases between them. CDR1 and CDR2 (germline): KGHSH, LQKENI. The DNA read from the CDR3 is TGTGCCAGCTCACCATACCCGGACACTGAA. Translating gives CASSPYPDTE. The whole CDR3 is CASSPYPDTEAFF.

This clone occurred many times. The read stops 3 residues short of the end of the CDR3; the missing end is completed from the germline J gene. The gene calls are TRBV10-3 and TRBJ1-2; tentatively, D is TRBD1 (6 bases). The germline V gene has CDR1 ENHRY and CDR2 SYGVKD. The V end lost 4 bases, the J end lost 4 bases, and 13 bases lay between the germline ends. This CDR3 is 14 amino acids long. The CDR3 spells CAISGTDFPYGYTF. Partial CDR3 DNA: TGTGCCATCAGTGGGACAGACTTTCCCTATGGC.

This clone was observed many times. Incomplete CDR3 DNA: TGTGCCAGCAGTTCCCAGGGGTTCGACTACGAG. Residues: CASSSQGFDYE. The full CDR3 reads CASSSQGFDYEQYF. The chain has TRBV12-3 or TRBV12-4 and TRBJ2-7; D may be TRBD1 (6 bases). With the read ending 3 residues before the CDR3 end, the germline J gene is used to fill in that end. V gave up 4 bases and J gave up 3 bases, with 13 bases separating them. There are 14 residues in the CDR3.

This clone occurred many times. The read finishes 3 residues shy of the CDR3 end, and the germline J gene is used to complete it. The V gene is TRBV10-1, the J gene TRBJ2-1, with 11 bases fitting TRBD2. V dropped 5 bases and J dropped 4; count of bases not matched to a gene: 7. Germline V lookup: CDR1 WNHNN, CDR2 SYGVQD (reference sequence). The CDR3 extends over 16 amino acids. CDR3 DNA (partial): TGCGCCAGCAGTTCCCCCGGGACTAGCGGATACAATGAG. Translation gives CASSSPGTSGYNE. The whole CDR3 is CASSSPGTSGYNEQFF.

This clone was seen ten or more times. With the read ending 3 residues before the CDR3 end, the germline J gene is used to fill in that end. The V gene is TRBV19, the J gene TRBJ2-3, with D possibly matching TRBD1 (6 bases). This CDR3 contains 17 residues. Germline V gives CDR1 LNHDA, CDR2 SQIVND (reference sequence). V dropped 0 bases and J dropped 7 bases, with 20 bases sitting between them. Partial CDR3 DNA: TGTGCCAGTAGTATAGACACCGTACAGGGCCTGGGGTATACG. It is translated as CASSIDTVQGLGYT. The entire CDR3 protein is CASSIDTVQGLGYTQYF.